This T cell receptor (beta chain) was captured in a study of T cells after posttransplantation cyclophosphamide. Per germline, CDR1 SEHNR and CDR2 FQNEAQ (reference sequence). The CDR3 is 16 amino acids. V shed 1 base and J 7 bases; nucleotides not matched to a gene: 10. Method: immunoSEQ multiplex PCR; TCRdb's copy keeps in-frame clones and lacks some. The profile covers tens of thousands of clones, with roughly nine tenths appearing a single time and roughly 2.9% taken by the ten largest. This rearrangement joins TRBV7-9 to TRBJ2-1; 7 bases are shared with TRBD2. Sequencing was carried out using PBMCs. The TCR sequence derives from a woman between 50 and 59 years old in good health and a related stem cell transplant donor. The CDR3: CASSLGGSGRLNEQFF. The CDR3 DNA sequence: TGTGCCAGCAGCTTAGGCGGGAGTGGGAGGTTGAATGAGCAGTTCTTC. Together with reference TRBV7-9 and TRBJ2-1, the CDR3 gives the full variable domain: DTGVSQNPRHKITKRGQNVTFRCDPISEHNRLYWYRQTLGQGPEFLTYFQNEAQLEKSRLLSDRFSAERPKGSFSTLEIQRTEQGDSAMYLCASSLGGSGRLNEQFFGPGTRLTVL.